These 9 T cell receptor beta chains originate from one sample sequenced in a study of metastatic and nonmetastatic thyroid tumors. TCRdb called clones again from the PCR reads with MiXCR. Seen here are around 8,600 clones, roughly 35% observed once, and the top ten hold roughly 21%. No patient had received any treatment before thyroid surgery. Sequenced: tumor tissue. These receptors all come from a female donor with papillary thyroid cancer or a benign thyroid nodule (not recorded which). Some clones in this sample may be carry-over from other donors' samples.

The chain recombines TRBV19 with TRBJ1-6, with D uncertain. The germline CDR1 and CDR2 sequences are LNHDA and SQIVND (reference sequence). V shed 1 base and J shed 0 bases, with 10 bases lying between them. The CDR3 covers 17 residues. The CDR3 DNA sequence: TGTGCCAGTAGTATAGGATTATTGAGCTCCTATAATTCACCCCTCCACTTT. It translates to CASSIGLLSSYNSPLHF.

This chain joins TRBV7-9 and TRBJ2-7; 7 nucleotides line up with TRBD2. The CDR3 runs to 15 residues. In germline, CDR1 is SEHNR, CDR2 FQNEAQ (reference sequence). The V gene end was trimmed by 5 bases and the J gene end by 6 bases; junction bases not matched to a gene: 13. CDR3: CASSRTLGTMGEQYF. The CDR3 coding sequence is TGTGCCAGCAGCCGCACACTGGGGACTATGGGCGAGCAGTACTTC.

The CDR3 sequence: CASSLWDGGRNEQFF. The CDR3 region has the DNA TGTGCCAGCAGCTTATGGGACGGTGGTCGTAATGAGCAGTTCTTC. V and J are TRBV7-6 and TRBJ2-1; D may match TRBD1 or TRBD2 (5 bases each). V was shortened by 2 bases and J by 7 bases, with 15 bases between the two germline ends. The germline CDR1 and CDR2 sequences are SGHVS and FNYEAQ. The CDR3 totals 15 residues.

In its sample, this clone was seen a few times. Relative to the germline gene, one junction end is altered; a read error may explain this. The rearrangement uses TRBV6-4 and TRBJ2-3; tentatively, D is TRBD2 (6 bases). Germline values: CDR1 MRHNA, CDR2 SNTAGT. The CDR3 totals 15 residues. Here the CDR3 reads CASSYSGGAGDTQYF. The CDR3 nucleotides are TGTGCCAGCAGTTACTCTGGGGGAGCGGGAGATACGCAGTATTTT.

The V call is TRBV5-1, the J call TRBJ2-1; TRBD1 matches 10 bases. The J segment lost 4 bases and the V segment lost 2 bases, leaving 3 bases of the junction unmatched. Germline V gene data show CDR1 as SGHRS and CDR2 as YFSETQ. The CDR3 has 15 residues. The DNA for the CDR3 is TGCGCCAGCAGCTTCGGACAGGGGGTTTACAATGAGCAGTTCTTC. As protein: CASSFGQGVYNEQFF. Looking up the rest from reference TRBV5-1 and TRBJ2-1 gives the full variable domain: KAGVTQTPRYLIKTRGQQVTLSCSPISGHRSVSWYQQTPGQGLQFLFEYFSETQRNKGNFPGRFSGRQFSNSRSEMNVSTLELGDSALYLCASSFGQGVYNEQFFGPGTRLTVL.

This clone was detected a few times. In DNA, the CDR3 is TGTGCCAGCAGTGCTACAGGGGTCAATTCACCCCTCCACTTT. Residues: CASSATGVNSPLHF. This chain connects TRBV28 to TRBJ1-6; 7 bases are shared with TRBD1. J was trimmed by 7 bases and V by 5 bases; bases with no gene match: 5. In germline, CDR1 is MDHEN, CDR2 SYDVKM. The CDR3 extends over 14 amino acids.

The chain combines TRBV5-1 with TRBJ1-5, with D possibly being TRBD1 (5 bases). CDR1 and CDR2 (germline): SGHRS, YFSETQ. Trimming stripped 4 bases from V and 4 bases from J, with 15 bases between. The CDR3 is made up of 15 amino acids. This CDR3 reads CASSPDGATNQPQHF. Written as DNA, the CDR3 is TGCGCCAGCAGCCCCGACGGGGCAACTAATCAGCCCCAGCATTTT.

This clone was seen only a few times. The chain carries TRBV6-1 and TRBJ2-1, with D possibly being TRBD2 (6 bases). The length of the CDR3 is 14 residues. Germline assignment: CDR1 MNHNS and CDR2 SASEGT. V lost 4 bases and J 7 bases, leaving 14 bases between the germline ends. The CDR3 here is CASSATGTLNEQFF. CDR3 bases: TGTGCCAGCAGTGCTACCGGGACTCTAAATGAGCAGTTCTTC.

This clone turned up a few times. The chain combines TRBV6-1 with TRBJ2-7; D unresolved. Germline-derived CDR1 and CDR2 are MNHNS and SASEGT. V shed 9 bases and J shed 0 bases, with 9 bases lying between them. The length of the CDR3 is 12 residues. In DNA, the CDR3 is TGTGCCAGTGCATCTAGCTCCTACGAGCAGTACTTC. Protein sequence: CASASSSYEQYF.